One and the same sample provided the 8 T cell receptor beta chains below, sequenced in a study of T cell responses to AZD1222 COVID-19 vaccine. The data were produced by immunoSEQ multiplex PCR, yet TCRdb's version contains in-frame clones alone and is incomplete. Altogether approximately 300,000 clones are present, around 92% being singletons, with the ten largest covering less than 0.6%. This specimen consisted of peripheral blood, obtained 28 days after the second AZD1222 dose. The receptors were sampled from an adult who received the AZD1222 COVID-19 vaccine.

This chain joins TRBV5-1 and TRBJ1-1, with D hard to call. Germline CDR1 SGHRS, CDR2 YFSETQ. The CDR3 loop spans 13 amino acids. V was shortened by 4 bases and J by 1 base, with 8 bases between the two germline ends. CDR3 in amino acids: CASSRAANTEAFF. In nucleotides, the CDR3 is TGCGCCAGCAGCAGGGCAGCGAACACTGAAGCTTTCTTT.

This chain uses TRBV29-1 with TRBJ1-1, with 12 bases identical to TRBD1. This CDR3 contains 17 residues. J gave up 4 bases and V 3 bases, and 12 bases lay outside the gene matches. The V gene's germline CDR1 is SQVTM and CDR2 ANQGSEA. The CDR3: CSVDGMGTGGSLTEAFF. For the CDR3, the DNA is TGCAGCGTTGACGGCATGGGGACAGGGGGCAGTCTCACTGAAGCTTTCTTT.

The chain uses TRBV30 and TRBJ2-3; 8 nucleotides match TRBD2. V lost 0 bases and J lost 2; bases outside the gene matches: 7. Per germline, CDR1 GTSNPN and CDR2 SVGIG (reference sequence). This CDR3 is built from 16 residues. The CDR3 spells CAWSVPTSGFTDTQYF. For the CDR3, the DNA is TGTGCCTGGAGTGTACCCACTAGCGGATTCACAGATACGCAGTATTTT.

This chain uses TRBV5-1 with TRBJ1-3; D ambiguous. Germline-derived CDR1 and CDR2 are SGHRS and YFSETQ. The CDR3 sequence is 13 residues long. The ends were cut back, 0 bases at V and 4 bases at J, with 5 bases in the middle. CDR3 sequence reads: CASSLEQGNTIYF. The CDR3 coding sequence is TGCGCCAGCAGCTTGGAGCAGGGAAACACCATATATTTT.

CDR3 nucleotides: TGTGCCAGCGGCGGGACTAGCGGGTCCTACAATGAGCAGTTCTTC. Translating gives CASGGTSGSYNEQFF. The rearrangement uses TRBV2 and TRBJ2-1; 12 bases agree with TRBD2. After removal of 8 bases from V and 1 base from J, the junction contained 3 bases not matched to a gene. There are 15 residues in the CDR3. Germline assignment: CDR1 SNHLY and CDR2 FYNNEI. Supplemented by reference TRBV2 and TRBJ2-1, the full variable domain reads EPEVTQTPSHQVTQMGQEVILRCVPISNHLYFYWYRQILGQKVEFLVSFYNNEISEKSEIFDDQFSVERPDGSNFTLKIRSTKLEDSAMYFCASGGTSGSYNEQFFGPGTRLTVL.

Comment on this clone: The same CDR3 arises from other DNA sequences in this sample as well. V and J are TRBV28 and TRBJ2-7; 7 nucleotides agree with TRBD2. The CDR3 is made up of 12 amino acids. After removal of 11 bases from V and 3 bases from J, the junction contained 7 bases not matched to a gene. Per the germline V gene, CDR1 is MDHEN and CDR2 is SYDVKM. DNA of the CDR3: TGTGCCTCGAGGCGCGGGAGCTACGAGCAGTACTTC. This codes for CASRRGSYEQYF.

The chain links TRBV6-2 or TRBV6-3 to TRBJ2-3; D might be TRBD2 (7 bases). V was trimmed by 7 bases and J by 4 bases, leaving 15 bases between them. CDR3 size: 14 residues. The germline V gene has CDR1 MNHEY and CDR2 SVGEGT. This chain's CDR3 is CASTPAGASDTQYF. In DNA form, the CDR3 reads TGTGCCAGCACCCCGGCGGGGGCGTCAGATACGCAGTATTTT.

The rearrangement uses TRBV6-2 or TRBV6-3 and TRBJ2-2; D gene unclear. The CDR3 loop spans 11 amino acids. Germline V gene sequence: CDR1 MNHEY, CDR2 SVGEGT. With 4 bases removed from V and 7 bases from J, the gap between germline ends came to 4 bases. Here the CDR3 reads CASSSFGELFF. The CDR3 DNA follows: TGTGCCAGCAGTTCCTTCGGGGAGCTGTTTTTT.